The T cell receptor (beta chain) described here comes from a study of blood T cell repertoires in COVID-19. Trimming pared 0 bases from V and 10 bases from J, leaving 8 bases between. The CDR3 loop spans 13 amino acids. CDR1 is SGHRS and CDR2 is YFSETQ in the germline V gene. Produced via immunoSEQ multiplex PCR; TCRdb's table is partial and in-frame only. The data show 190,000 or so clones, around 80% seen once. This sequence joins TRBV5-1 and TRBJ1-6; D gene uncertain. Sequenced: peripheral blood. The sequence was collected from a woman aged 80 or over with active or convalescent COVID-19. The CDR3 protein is CASSLDSLSPLHF. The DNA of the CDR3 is TGCGCCAGCAGCTTGGACAGTCTCTCACCCCTCCACTTT.